Listed below are T cell receptor beta chains from one sample, sequenced in a study of blood T cell repertoires in COVID-19. TCRdb keeps only in-frame clones here, not all; method: immunoSEQ multiplex PCR. The sample holds roughly 280,000 clones, more than 70% seen once. The sequenced sample was peripheral blood. Receptors originate from a woman aged 30 to 39 with COVID-19, enrolled during active disease. Both conserved end residues are part of each CDR3. The order of the fields is clone size, V gene, J gene, D gene, CDR3 DNA, CDR3 protein. A D gene is named only where the DNA matches it firmly. Not every row has a clone size; where given, it reads once, few, many or a size class.

>-|TRBV9|TRBJ2-2|-
TGTGCCAGCAGCGTAGAAGCCGGGACTCCAACCGGGGAGCTGTTTTTT
CASSVEAGTPTGELFF
>-|TRBV9|TRBJ2-4|-
TGTGCCAGCTCTGGTCTATCGAACATTCAGTACTTC
CASSGLSNIQYF
>once|TRBV3-1/TRBV3-2|TRBJ2-5|-
TGTGCCAGCAGCCAACCCTTGACGGGAACCAACCTTCAAGAGACCCAGTACTTC
CASSQPLTGTNLQETQYF
>-|TRBV6-2/TRBV6-3|TRBJ2-7|TRBD2
TGTGCCAGCAGTTACTCGATGAGGCTAGCGGCCTACGAGCAGTACTTC
CASSYSMRLAAYEQYF
>-|TRBV5-1|TRBJ2-1|TRBD2
TGCGCCAGCAGCCCCTTCCCGGGACTAGCGGGGTCATACAATGAGCAGTTCTTC
CASSPFPGLAGSYNEQFF
>-|TRBV6-5|TRBJ2-7|-
TGTGCCAGCAGCCGGACACCCGTCGGCGAGCAGTACTTC
CASSRTPVGEQYF
>-|TRBV4-1|TRBJ1-2|-
TGCGCCAGCAGCCAGGGAGACTATGGCTACACCTTC
CASSQGDYGYTF
>-|TRBV7-3|TRBJ1-3|-
TGTGCCAGCAGCTCCACCCCCGAGGGAAACACCATATATTTT
CASSSTPEGNTIYF
>once|TRBV14|TRBJ2-3|-
TGTGCCAGCAGCCTCCCGCCAGGGAGGACAGATACGCAGTATTTT
CASSLPPGRTDTQYF
>-|TRBV4-3|TRBJ1-2|TRBD1
TGCGCCAGCAGCCAAGGGACAGGGGCAGGCTATGGCTACACCTTC
CASSQGTGAGYGYTF
>few|TRBV6-5|TRBJ2-5|-
TGTGCCAGCAGAAGAGGGCCTGGTACAGAGACCCAGTACTTC
CASRRGPGTETQYF
>-|TRBV19|TRBJ1-2|-
TGTGCTACAGGAGTCTCCCTCTATGGCTACACCTTC
CATGVSLYGYTF
>-|TRBV6-5|TRBJ1-2|-
TGTGCCAGCACAAGATGGGGGGAGAGCTATGGCTACACCTTC
CASTRWGESYGYTF
>-|TRBV7-9|TRBJ2-2|TRBD1
TGTGCCAGCAGCTCGACAGGGGACACCGGGGAGCTGTTTTTT
CASSSTGDTGELFF
>-|TRBV29-1|TRBJ2-7|-
TGCAGCGTTGCGTTGCAGGGGCGCGGCGACGAGCAGTACTTC
CSVALQGRGDEQYF
>-|TRBV30|TRBJ1-2|TRBD1
TGTGCCGCCAAGGGGGCCTCATGGAGGGAAGGCTACACCTTC
CAAKGASWREGYTF
>-|TRBV24-1|TRBJ2-1|-
TGTGCCACCAGTCCACAAGGGGCCCCGCGGTTCTTC
CATSPQGAPRFF
>-|TRBV5-4|TRBJ2-3|TRBD2
TGTGCCAGCAGCCCTGGACTAGCGGGAGTGATGGGGGGCACAGATACGCAGTATTTT
CASSPGLAGVMGGTDTQYF
>-|TRBV21-1|TRBJ1-5|-
TGTGCCAGCAGCAAAGGGACAGGGGACAATCAGCCCCAGCATTTT
CASSKGTGDNQPQHF
>-|TRBV6-5|TRBJ2-6|-
TGTGCCAGCAGCCCGACTGTTGGGGCCAACGTCCTGACTTTC
CASSPTVGANVLTF
>-|TRBV6-1|TRBJ1-4|-
TGTGCCAGCAGTGACCCCTCCGGAGGGTCTAATGAAAAACTGTTTTTT
CASSDPSGGSNEKLFF
>-|TRBV12-3/TRBV12-4|TRBJ1-3|-
TGTGCCAGCAGTTTATCCTCCACCATATATTTT
CASSLSSTIYF
>-|TRBV28|TRBJ2-1|TRBD2
TGTGCCAGCAGCGGTAGGACTAGCGGGTTCGATGAGCAGTTCTTC
CASSGRTSGFDEQFF
>-|TRBV28|TRBJ2-7|-
TGTGCCAGCAGTTTATCGAGCACCTCCTACGAGCAGTACTTC
CASSLSSTSYEQYF
>-|TRBV5-8|TRBJ2-1|TRBD2
TGTGCCAGCAACATGTATAGCGGGAGGGCCAATGAGCAGTTCTTC
CASNMYSGRANEQFF
>-|TRBV19|TRBJ2-2|-
TGTGCCAGTACTGACGGAGGGAACCGGGAGCTGTTTTTT
CASTDGGNRELFF
>-|TRBV6-2/TRBV6-3|TRBJ2-7|-
TGTGCCAGCAGTCCGACACGCTCCTACGAGCAGTACTTC
CASSPTRSYEQYF
>-|TRBV5-1|TRBJ2-7|TRBD2
TGCGCCAGCAGCTTGGAACGGGGAGGGACCTACGAGCAGTACTTC
CASSLERGGTYEQYF
>-|TRBV4-1|TRBJ2-1|-
TGCGCCAGCAGCCAGAGGGCTGGACTTAACAATGAGCAGTTCTTC
CASSQRAGLNNEQFF
>-|TRBV10-3|TRBJ2-1|TRBD2
TGTGCCATCAGCGCCGGGACTAGCGCCGATGAGCAGTTCTTC
CAISAGTSADEQFF
>-|TRBV30|TRBJ2-2|TRBD1
TGTGCCTGCGGACAGGGGAACACCGGGGAGCTGTTTTTT
CACGQGNTGELFF
>-|TRBV24-1|TRBJ2-2|-
TGTGCCACCAGGAGGACAACCACCGGGGAGCTGTTTTTT
CATRRTTTGELFF
>-|TRBV2|TRBJ2-1|TRBD2
TGTGCCACCACTAGCGGGAGAATCGATGAGCAGTTCTTC
CATTSGRIDEQFF
>-|TRBV18|TRBJ2-6|-
TGTGCCAGCTCACCAAACGCGGTCTCTGGGGCCAACGTCCTGACTTTC
CASSPNAVSGANVLTF
>-|TRBV5-1|TRBJ2-7|TRBD2
TGCGCCAGCAGCTCCTTACCGACTAGCGGCCAGAAGGAGCAGTACTTC
CASSSLPTSGQKEQYF
>-|TRBV2|TRBJ2-1|TRBD1
TGTGCCAGCAGTGGGACAGGGGGCCGTGAGCAGTTCTTC
CASSGTGGREQFF
>-|TRBV7-8|TRBJ2-6|-
TGTGCCAGCAGCTTAGCGAGGTCGGTCCTGACTTTC
CASSLARSVLTF
>-|TRBV6-5|TRBJ2-7|-
TGTGCCAGCAGTTACACCGGGACACTCTACGAGCAGTACTTC
CASSYTGTLYEQYF
>-|TRBV28|TRBJ1-6|TRBD1
TGTGCCAGCAGTTCTGCCGTACCTCGGACAGGATTGGATTCACCCCTCCACTTT
CASSSAVPRTGLDSPLHF
>-|TRBV4-3|TRBJ2-7|-
TGCGCCAGCAGCCAAGATAGAACCATAGCGGCGGCCGAGCAGTACTTC
CASSQDRTIAAAEQYF
>-|TRBV5-6|TRBJ2-7|TRBD2
TGTGCCAGCAGCTTGGGCCAGGGGAGCGGGGGAGTCTACGAGCAGTACTTC
CASSLGQGSGGVYEQYF
>-|TRBV27|TRBJ2-5|TRBD2
TGTGCCAGCAGTTTATTGACTAGCGGGTCCACGAGCACCCCAAAGACCCAGTACTTC
CASSLLTSGSTSTPKTQYF
>-|TRBV7-3|TRBJ2-3|-
TGTGCCAGCAGCTTAAACGGTATTAGCACAGATACGCAGTATTTT
CASSLNGISTDTQYF
>-|TRBV13|TRBJ2-3|TRBD2
TGTGCCAGCAGCGCCCTAGCGGGAAGGAACCCAGATACGCAGTATTTT
CASSALAGRNPDTQYF
>-|TRBV5-1|TRBJ2-3|TRBD1
TGCGCCAGCAGCTTGCCACGACAGGGGGCGCGATATTTT
CASSLPRQGARYF
>-|TRBV5-5|TRBJ2-7|TRBD1
TGTGCCAGCAGCGCAGGGACAGCTCCCAGCTCCTACGAGCAGTACTTC
CASSAGTAPSSYEQYF